The present entry profiles one T cell receptor (beta chain) with its context. Only a few counts were recorded for this clonotype. It lacks a known antigen. No base-level quality is on record; no much larger clone is a single base apart. The library was designed around alpha chains, so this beta chain is a stray read whose abundance carries little weight. This sample stems from a study of spatial heterogeneity in lung cancer (dated by TCRdb to about 2019). About the full investigation: Beta-chain transcripts were consistently detected in greater numbers than alpha-chain transcripts, which likely reflects a higher abundance of beta-chain transcripts. In tumor regions, TCR transcript counts showed a strong correlation with a T cell transcriptional module score from matched bulk RNA-seq. In the raw uncorrected reads, each unique combination of TCR and UMI appeared more than ten times on average. In non-small cell lung cancer, the study made a quantitative comparison of TCR alpha and beta repertoires among multiple tumor regions, matched nontumor lung and blood. The study linked features of the TCR repertoire to counts of nonsynonymous mutations, which were determined by whole-exome sequencing of tumor tissue. At surgery, both alpha and beta chains were TCR-sequenced in approximately 210 tumor regions, fewer than 80 matched nontumor lung samples and a few dozen PBMC samples.

Study-wide findings and limitations: Confirming at a functional level the hypothesis that regional TCRs recognize regional mutations was considered to require additional single-cell paired TCR alpha and beta sequencing. Estimated TCR-seq coverage of tumor T cells was only about 7.2% for alpha chains and approximately 14% for beta chains. A correlation was observed between the number of expanded intratumoral alpha and beta TCRs and the tumor nonsynonymous mutation count. The count of ubiquitous expanded TCRs correlated with the count of ubiquitous nonsynonymous mutations, and the count of regional expanded TCRs correlated with the count of regional nonsynonymous mutations.

Library construction relied on 5' RACE. The reads were generated on a NextSeq 500. In the TCR library protocol, a unique molecular identifier was attached to each TCR cDNA molecule so that PCR and sequencing errors could be corrected. Regarding the original processing steps: Decombinator tools were used for TCR identification, UMI-based error correction and CDR3 extraction. TCRs above a frequency of 2 per 1,000, corresponding to the top 1% of the tumor frequency distribution, were defined as expanded. Expanded tumor TCRs were classed as regional if statistically deemed absent (corrected P<0.05) from at least one tumor region, otherwise ubiquitous. Each repertoire was subsampled 100 times to 5,000 TCRs, after which Renyi diversity was computed with the R vegan package. CDR3 similarity networks were built from amino acid triplet string-kernel similarity, connecting CDR3s with pairwise similarity above 0.82. Using fastp at Q25 and MiXCR, TCRdb reprocessed the public reads and kept productive beta chains. Under each unique CDR3 protein, matching rows form one entry showing the most common genes and DNA. The V and J calls, along with clone size, are taken from TCRdb and not from the paper's own processing. The sample table records a few hundred distinct CDR3 sequences; over 45% of these occur just once. The ten largest clones capture 45% to 70% of the sample.

What the time point label conveys for this sample: sample taken at primary tumor resection. Samples were obtained from approximately 76 patients with early-stage, untreated non-small cell lung cancer from the lung TRACERx cohort. TCR sequencing used whole RNA extracted from tumor and nontumor lung tissue, or from cryopreserved PBMC samples, without cell sorting. Only patients for whom sufficient RNA was available from at least two tumor regions were selected for TCR sequencing. A lung pathologist reviewed the tumor and adjacent nontumor lung specimens before the specimens were selected. The clonotype comes from a male donor with early-stage non-small cell lung cancer. Sequences were derived from lung tumor tissue, sampled at surgery.

The DNA sequence is given as TGTGCGTCGCGGGTTGGCGCCAATCAGCCCCAGCATTTT. This gives the protein CASRVGANQPQHF. The rearranged segments are TRBV19 and TRBJ1-5; the D gene remains uncertain. From the cysteine up to the phenylalanine, the CDR3 has a length of 13 residues. The only DNA kept is the CDR3, 39 bases in frame from the first base. CDR1 and CDR2 (LNHDA, SQIVND) derive from the germline V gene (reference sequence).